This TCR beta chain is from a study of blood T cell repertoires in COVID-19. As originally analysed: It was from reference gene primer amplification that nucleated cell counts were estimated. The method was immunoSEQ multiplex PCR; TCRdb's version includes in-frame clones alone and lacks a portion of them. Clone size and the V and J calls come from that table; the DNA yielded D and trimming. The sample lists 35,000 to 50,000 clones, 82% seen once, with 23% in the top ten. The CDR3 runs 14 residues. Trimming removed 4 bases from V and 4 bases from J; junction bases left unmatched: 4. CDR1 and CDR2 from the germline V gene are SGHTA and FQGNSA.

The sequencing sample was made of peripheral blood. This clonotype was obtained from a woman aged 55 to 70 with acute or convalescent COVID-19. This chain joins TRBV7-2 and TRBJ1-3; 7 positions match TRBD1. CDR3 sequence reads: CASSYTGVGNTIYF. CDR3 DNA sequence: TGTGCCAGCAGCTACACAGGGGTAGGAAACACCATATATTTT.